These 10 T cell receptor beta chains came from one sample sequenced in a study of sequential checkpoint blockade in melanoma. Treatment here: randomized to nivolumab then ipilimumab (arm A) or the reverse (arm B). TCRdb keeps only in-frame clones here, not all; method: immunoSEQ multiplex PCR. The data contain about 35,000 clones, 84% of them singletons. The source material was CD8+ T cells sorted from blood (inferred from file names), sampled from a patient given nivolumab and ipilimumab in sequence. These receptors were collected from a human donor with melanoma.

The J gene is TRBJ2-2, the V gene TRBV19; D remains ambiguous. The CDR3 extends over 15 amino acids. Trimming shortened V by 4 bases and J by 4 bases, and 13 bases separated the two germline ends. CDR1 and CDR2 from the germline V gene are LNHDA and SQIVND (reference sequence). In DNA form, the CDR3 reads TGTGCCAGTAGTACAATGACATCGGTCACCGGGGAGCTGTTTTTT. Protein product: CASSTMTSVTGELFF.

The gene calls are TRBV2 and TRBJ2-7; 11 bases line up with TRBD1. J was trimmed by 2 bases and V by 6 bases; bases with no gene match: 6. Germline values: CDR1 SNHLY, CDR2 FYNNEI. This CDR3 region has 15 residues. The CDR3 is CASSAGQGATYEQYF. CDR3 coding DNA: TGTGCCAGCAGCGCCGGACAGGGGGCGACCTACGAGCAGTACTTC.

In this sample, this clone turned up a few times. The V gene is TRBV4-2, the J gene TRBJ2-7; TRBD1 agrees at 7 bases. This CDR3 comprises 16 residues. V lost 0 bases to trimming and J lost 0 bases; unmatched junction nucleotides: 5. In germline, CDR1 is LGHNA, CDR2 YNFKEQ. Here the CDR3 reads CASSQDEGDSSYEQYF. The CDR3 bases are TGTGCCAGCAGCCAAGATGAAGGGGACAGCTCCTACGAGCAGTACTTC.

The rearrangement links TRBV19 to TRBJ2-1; 8 bases align to TRBD2. This CDR3 comprises 14 residues. The germline V gene encodes CDR1 LNHDA and CDR2 SQIVND (reference sequence). The ends lost 5 bases at V and 6 bases at J; junction bases unmatched: 6. CDR3 loop: CASSLGLAANEQFF. CDR3 nucleotides: TGTGCCAGTAGTCTCGGACTAGCTGCCAATGAGCAGTTCTTC. The full variable domain, in which reference TRBV19 and TRBJ2-1 provide the parts outside the CDR3, is DGGITQSPKYLFRKEGQNVTLSCEQNLNHDAMYWYRQDPGQGLRLIYYSQIVNDFQKGDIAEGYSVSREKKESFPLTVTSAQKNPTAFYLCASSLGLAANEQFFGPGTRLTVL.

This chain uses TRBV21-1 with TRBJ1-5; TRBD1 was called by the table and not checked on the DNA. TRBV21-1 is assigned pseudogene status. The length of the CDR3 is 21 residues. CDR3 loop: CASSARPRTGDSERSNQPQHF. DNA for the CDR3: TGTGCCAGCAGCGCCCGACCGAGGACAGGGGACTCTGAGAGAAGCAATCAGCCCCAGCATTTT.

The CDR3 region is CASSETGTRGFEQFF. The CDR3 DNA reads as TGCGCCAGCAGTGAGACCGGGACTAGAGGGTTTGAGCAGTTCTTC. The chain employs TRBV10-1 and TRBJ2-1; 8 positions agree with TRBD2. The CDR3 is made up of 15 amino acids. V gave up 2 bases and J gave up 9 bases; unmatched junction bases: 9. Looked up from germline, CDR1 is WNHNN and CDR2 is SYGVQD (reference sequence).

The genes are TRBV27 and TRBJ2-7; a weak D match, TRBD1 (5 bases). Germline-derived CDR1 and CDR2 are MNHEY and SMNVEV (reference sequence). V was clipped by 5 bases and J by 0 bases, with 8 bases between them. This CDR3 has 13 residues. This CDR3 is CASSQTVSYEQYF. In nucleotides, the CDR3 is TGTGCCAGCAGTCAGACAGTCTCCTACGAGCAGTACTTC.

This clone is classed as medium-sized. The chain combines TRBV27 with TRBJ1-1; D might be TRBD1 (5 bases). The CDR3 has 17 amino acids. Germline CDR1 MNHEY, CDR2 SMNVEV (reference sequence). Trimming removed 3 bases from V and 3 bases from J, with 20 bases in between. CDR3: CASSFSSGGRGYTEAFF. Written as DNA, the CDR3 is TGTGCCAGCAGTTTCTCAAGCGGGGGGAGGGGTTACACTGAAGCTTTCTTT.

CDR3 nucleotide sequence: TGTGCCAGCAGCCCTCACGGTGGGGCACTACTTACCGGGGAGCTGTTTTTT. It is translated as CASSPHGGALLTGELFF. This chain connects TRBV9 to TRBJ2-2; D is possibly TRBD1 (5 bases). Germline lookup yields CDR1 SGDLS and CDR2 YYNGEE. The CDR3 runs to 17 residues. V lost 4 bases and J lost 5, with 21 bases in between. Looking up the rest from reference TRBV9 and TRBJ2-2 gives the full variable domain: DSGVTQTPKHLITATGQRVTLRCSPRSGDLSVYWYQQSLDQGLQFLIQYYNGEERAKGNILERFSAQQFPDLHSELNLSSLELGDSALYFCASSPHGGALLTGELFFGEGSRLTVL.

The rearrangement links TRBV29-1 to TRBJ2-5; D is perhaps TRBD2 (7 bases). Per the germline V gene, CDR1 is SQVTM and CDR2 is ANQGSEA. The CDR3 covers 12 residues. Trimming cost V 6 bases and J 11 bases, with 19 bases left between them. The CDR3 nucleotides are TGCAGCGTGGCAGGGGAGGGGTGGGAACAGTACTTC. Translating it yields CSVAGEGWEQYF.